This T cell receptor (beta chain) stems from a study of neurological immune-mediated disorders. Findings of the study overall: One related-CDR3 cluster, which may be a signature, held the repertoires of 18 of 34 multiple sclerosis patients after phylogenetic grouping.

TCRdb re-derived calls from the 5' RACE reads in MiXCR, one entry per CDR3 protein. The sample lists fewer than 35,000 distinct CDR3 sequences; over 3% were seen once. This clonotype was counted between two and nine times. The antigen is undetermined. This may be a read error, as it is one base from a much larger clone. The J segment lost 10 bases and the V segment lost 8 bases, leaving 11 bases of the junction unmatched. Germline V lookup: CDR1 SGDLS, CDR2 YYNGEE. The CDR3 totals 13 residues. The chain combines TRBV9 with TRBJ2-4, with 8 bases identical to TRBD1. The sequenced sample was PBMCs. This TCR derives from a woman aged 25 to 39 with multiple sclerosis. The CDR3 region is CASATGDEEIQYF. The CDR3 DNA reads as TGTGCCAGTGCGACAGGGGACGAGGAAATTCAGTACTTC.